This passage covers 22 T cell receptor beta chains from one sample sequenced in a study of T cells in Graves' hyperthyroidism and ophthalmopathy. RNA transcripts provided the source from which TCR beta CDR3 regions were amplified. The HTBI primer set served for first-round RT-PCR of the TCR CDR3. MiXCR, run by TCRdb on the multiplex PCR reads, gives a single entry per CDR3 protein. The table has about 380,000 distinct CDR3 sequences, around 13% seen once. The sequenced sample was blood. The receptors were sampled from a woman aged 60-75 years with Graves' hyperthyroidism.

This clonotype was observed at least ten times. The chain recombines TRBV11-2 with TRBJ2-1; maybe TRBD2 (5 bases). Trimming took off 0 bases at V and 10 bases at J, with 22 bases between the two ends. This CDR3 is built from 17 residues. Germline values: CDR1 SGHAT, CDR2 FQNNGV. The CDR3 DNA reads TGTGCCAGCAGCTTAGATATCGGGCTAGCCAGGTCAATAGAGCAGTTCTTC. Its protein is CASSLDIGLARSIEQFF.

V gene TRBV30 combines with J gene TRBJ1-1; unclear D gene. Germline V gives CDR1 GTSNPN, CDR2 SVGIG (reference sequence). The CDR3 totals 13 residues. V lost 2 bases to trimming and J lost 2 bases, with 9 bases between them. CDR3 DNA sequence: TGTGCCTGGAGTCGAGACGCCAACACTGAAGCTTTCTTT. Its protein is CAWSRDANTEAFF.

In its sample, this clonotype was seen many times. The rearrangement joins TRBV5-1 to TRBJ1-1, with D possibly being TRBD1 (6 bases). V was pared by 3 bases and J by 3 bases, with 15 bases between. The CDR3 contains 15 residues. Germline CDR1 is SGHRS and CDR2 is YFSETQ. The CDR3 coding sequence is TGCGCCAGCAGCTGGGGGCCATTGGAGGACACTGAAGCTTTCTTT. Its translation is CASSWGPLEDTEAFF.

V usage is TRBV27 and J usage is TRBJ2-2, with a tentative D call TRBD2 (5 bases). CDR3 length: 19 amino acids. CDR1 and CDR2 (germline): MNHEY, SMNVEV (reference sequence). V was pared by 2 bases and J by 2 bases, with 21 bases between. The CDR3 reads CASSLGSWGAGRNTGELFF. CDR3 DNA sequence: TGTGCCAGCAGTTTAGGTTCCTGGGGAGCTGGGCGTAACACCGGGGAGCTGTTTTTT.

The J gene is TRBJ2-5, the V gene TRBV10-3, with 7 bases that match TRBD1. V shed 5 bases, J shed 3 bases, and the junction held 0 bases outside the gene matches. CDR1 is ENHRY, CDR2 SYGVKD, per germline. The length of the CDR3 is 12 residues. This CDR3 reads CAISTGEETQYF. The CDR3 nucleotides read TGTGCCATCAGTACAGGGGAAGAGACCCAGTACTTC.

This clonotype was seen more than once but under ten times. A much larger clone differs from this one at a single base, so this may be a read error. The chain uses TRBV6-5 and TRBJ2-5, with 12 bases matching TRBD1. The germline gives CDR1 MNHEY, CDR2 SVGAGI. With 2 bases clipped from V and 7 bases from J, the junction kept 8 bases outside the gene matches. This CDR3 contains 16 residues. In DNA form, the CDR3 reads TGTGCCAGCAGTTACAGGGGACAGGGGGCGCGAGGGACCCAGTACTTC. Translated, it gives CASSYRGQGARGTQYF.

This chain connects TRBV29-1 to TRBJ2-4; D is unclear. The length of the CDR3 is 14 residues. The V gene lost 4 bases and the J gene lost 0 bases, with 10 bases spanning the gap. CDR1 and CDR2 from the germline V gene are SQVTM and ANQGSEA. CDR3 nucleotides: TGCAGCGTTGGGGAAGGGTTAGCCAAAAACATTCAGTACTTC. It codes for CSVGEGLAKNIQYF.

Comment on this clonotype: This may be a read error, as it is one base from a much larger clone. The J gene is TRBJ2-1, the V gene TRBV11-3, with D uncertain. In germline, CDR1 is SGHNT, CDR2 YENEEA. The CDR3 spans 16 residues. CDR3 in amino acids: CASILGTFRPYNEQFF. The CDR3 DNA reads TGTGCCAGCATCTTAGGTACGTTCCGGCCCTACAATGAGCAGTTCTTC. Together with reference TRBV11-3 and TRBJ2-1, the CDR3 gives the full variable domain: EAGVVQSPRYKIIEKKQPVAFWCNPISGHNTLYWYLQNLGQGPELLIRYENEEAVDDSQLPKDRFSAERLKGVDSTLKIQPAELGDSAVYLCASILGTFRPYNEQFFGPGTRLTVL.

This sequence joins TRBV10-3 and TRBJ1-1, with D perhaps TRBD1 (5 bases). The CDR3 runs 13 residues. In germline, CDR1 is ENHRY, CDR2 SYGVKD. V was pared by 2 bases and J by 1 base, with 5 bases between. CDR3 loop: CAISETGNTEAFF. CDR3 in DNA: TGTGCCATCAGTGAGACAGGGAACACTGAAGCTTTCTTT.

The chain employs TRBV10-3 and TRBJ2-7; D unclear. The CDR3 loop spans 15 amino acids. Trimming stripped 0 bases from V and 0 bases from J, with 9 bases between. The germline V gene has CDR1 ENHRY and CDR2 SYGVKD. CDR3 in DNA: TGTGCCATCAGTGAGTCAGGGCAGAGCTCCTACGAGCAGTACTTC. Translated, it gives CAISESGQSSYEQYF.

The chain has TRBV7-9 and TRBJ2-2; D remains ambiguous. The CDR3 runs to 16 residues. The V gene lost 0 bases and the J gene lost 6 bases, with 14 bases spanning the gap. CDR1 is SEHNR, CDR2 FQNEAQ, per germline (reference sequence). CDR3 in amino acids: CASSLAWGVESGELFF. The CDR3 nucleotides read TGTGCCAGCAGCTTAGCGTGGGGTGTGGAATCCGGGGAGCTGTTTTTT.

The sample holds many counts of this clonotype. The chain joins TRBV7-3 to TRBJ2-3; 12 nucleotides agree with TRBD2. The CDR3 has 16 amino acids. CDR1 is SGHTA, CDR2 FQGTGA, per germline. The junction had 9 bases not matched to a gene; V was cut back by 5 bases and J by 6 bases. The CDR3 spells CASSPVLAGGSDTQYF. The CDR3, as DNA: TGTGCCAGCAGCCCCGTTCTAGCGGGAGGGTCCGATACGCAGTATTTT.

There are many counts of this clonotype. J is TRBJ2-3 and V is TRBV3-1; D is uncertain. The CDR3 is made up of 15 amino acids. Per germline, CDR1 LGHDT and CDR2 YNNKEL (reference sequence). Trimming stripped 3 bases from V and 6 bases from J, with 16 bases between. The CDR3 bases are TGTGCCAGCAGCCAGAAGACCCCGCTCCTCGATACGCAGTATTTT. Its translation: CASSQKTPLLDTQYF.

The chain links TRBV5-1 to TRBJ2-7; 10 bases are shared with TRBD1. The CDR3 is 14 residues long. V lost 4 bases, J lost 5 bases, and 6 bases stayed unmatched. Looked up from germline, CDR1 is SGHRS and CDR2 is YFSETQ. The CDR3 protein is CASSLGQGEDEQYF. The CDR3 DNA sequence: TGCGCCAGCAGCCTAGGACAGGGGGAAGACGAGCAGTACTTC.

This clonotype was seen at least ten times. The chain couples TRBV27 to TRBJ2-1; unclear D gene. The CDR3 is 17 residues long. CDR1 is MNHEY, CDR2 SMNVEV, per germline (reference sequence). V was shortened by 2 bases and J by 0 bases, with 14 bases between the two germline ends. The CDR3 reads CASSLRGISNSYNEQFF. DNA for the CDR3: TGTGCCAGCAGTTTAAGAGGCATTTCTAACTCCTACAATGAGCAGTTCTTC.

In the case of this clonotype: Just one base apart from a much larger clone, this may be a read error. This chain links TRBV7-6 with TRBJ2-1, with 10 bases identical to TRBD2. Per the germline V gene, CDR1 is SGHVS and CDR2 is FNYEAQ. The CDR3 is made up of 15 amino acids. For the CDR3, the DNA is TGTGCCAACAGCCTGGGACTAGCGAAGAGGTATGAGCAGTTCTTC. Translation: CANSLGLAKRYEQFF.

This rearrangement joins TRBV12-3 or TRBV12-4 to TRBJ2-1, with 8 bases identical to TRBD2. The CDR3 is made up of 14 amino acids. V lost 8 bases, J lost 4 bases, and 7 bases stayed unmatched. The CDR3 nucleotides read TGTGCCAGCGCTCCTAGCGGGTTTTACAATGAGCAGTTCTTC. Translated, it gives CASAPSGFYNEQFF.

This clonotype was found many times. V is TRBV15 and J is TRBJ1-5; D unclear. The CDR3 runs to 16 residues. Germline CDR1 LNHNV, CDR2 YYDKDF (reference sequence). Trimming took 0 bases from V and 3 from J, leaving 12 bases between them. CDR3 nucleotide sequence: TGTGCCACCAGCAGAGATCCGGGTAGAGTCAATCAGCCCCAGCATTTT. Translating it yields CATSRDPGRVNQPQHF.

As for this clonotype: A read error may account for a junction end that differs from germline. The rearrangement uses TRBV18 and TRBJ2-5; 9 nucleotides line up with TRBD1. The CDR3 has 16 residues. Germline CDR1 and CDR2: KGHSH and LQKENI. The CDR3 nucleotides read TGTGTCAGCTCACCGCTGACAGGGGGTTTCCAAGAGGCCCAGTACTTC. It is translated as CVSSPLTGGFQEAQYF.

This clonotype has ten or more counts. The rearrangement links TRBV18 to TRBJ1-1, with TRBD1 matching over 9 bases. The CDR3 extends over 14 amino acids. Germline V gene data show CDR1 as KGHSH and CDR2 as LQKENI. Losses at the gene ends were 3 bases for V and 3 bases for J; bases not matched to a gene: 2. The CDR3 DNA sequence: TGTGCCAGCTCACCTTGGACAGGGGACACTGAAGCTTTCTTT. It codes for CASSPWTGDTEAFF.

The V and J genes are TRBV2 and TRBJ1-3; weak D call: TRBD1 (5 bases). This CDR3 has 15 amino acids. The germline CDR1 and CDR2 sequences are SNHLY and FYNNEI. Trimming removed 2 bases at V and 0 bases at J, with 8 bases between. CDR3 DNA: TGTGCCAGCAGTGAAAATGGGGGCTCTGGAAACACCATATATTTT. Amino acids: CASSENGGSGNTIYF.

There are many counts of this clonotype. The chain has TRBV20-1 and TRBJ2-5, with 13 bases aligning to TRBD2. With V trimmed by 0 bases and J by 4 bases, 5 bases remained unmatched. This CDR3 is built from 16 residues. Germline values: CDR1 DFQATT, CDR2 SNEGSKA (reference sequence). The CDR3 sequence is CSARDGTSGVPETQYF. In DNA, the CDR3 is TGCAGTGCTAGAGATGGGACTAGCGGGGTACCAGAGACCCAGTACTTC.